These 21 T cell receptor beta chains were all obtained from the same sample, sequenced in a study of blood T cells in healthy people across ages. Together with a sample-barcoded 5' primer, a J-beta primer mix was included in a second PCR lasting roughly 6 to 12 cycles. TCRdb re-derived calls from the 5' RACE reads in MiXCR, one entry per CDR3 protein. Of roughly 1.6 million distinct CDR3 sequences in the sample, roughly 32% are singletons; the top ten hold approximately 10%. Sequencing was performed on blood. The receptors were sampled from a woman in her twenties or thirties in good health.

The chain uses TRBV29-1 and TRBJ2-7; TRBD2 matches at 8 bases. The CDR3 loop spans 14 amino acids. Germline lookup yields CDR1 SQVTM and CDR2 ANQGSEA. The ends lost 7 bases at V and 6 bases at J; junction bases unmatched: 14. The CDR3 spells CSATGTRFLGEQYF. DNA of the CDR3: TGCAGCGCCACCGGGACTAGATTCTTGGGCGAGCAGTACTTC.

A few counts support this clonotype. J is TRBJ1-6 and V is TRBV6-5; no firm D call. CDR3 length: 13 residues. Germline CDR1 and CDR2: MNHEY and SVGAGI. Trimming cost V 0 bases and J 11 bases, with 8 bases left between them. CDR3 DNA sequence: TGTGCCAGCAGTTACTCGTATGACGCACCCCTCCACTTT. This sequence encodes CASSYSYDAPLHF.

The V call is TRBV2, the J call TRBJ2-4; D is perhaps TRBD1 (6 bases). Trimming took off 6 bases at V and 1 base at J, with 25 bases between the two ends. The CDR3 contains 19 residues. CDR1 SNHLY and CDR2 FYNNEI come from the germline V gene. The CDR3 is CASRDPKGVPMEAKNIQYF. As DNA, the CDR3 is TGTGCCAGCAGGGACCCAAAGGGGGTCCCAATGGAGGCCAAAAACATTCAGTACTTC.

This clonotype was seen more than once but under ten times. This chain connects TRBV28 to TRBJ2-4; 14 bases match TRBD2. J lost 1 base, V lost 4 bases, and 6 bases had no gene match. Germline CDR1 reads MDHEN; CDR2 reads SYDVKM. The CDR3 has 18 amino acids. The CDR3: CASSSGTSGSWAKNIQYF. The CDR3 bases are TGTGCCAGCAGTTCCGGGACTAGCGGGAGTTGGGCCAAAAACATTCAGTACTTC.

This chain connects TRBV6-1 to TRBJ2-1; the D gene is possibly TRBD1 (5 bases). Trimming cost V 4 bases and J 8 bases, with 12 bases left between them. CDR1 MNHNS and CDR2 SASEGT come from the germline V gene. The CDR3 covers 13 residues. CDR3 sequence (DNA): TGTGCCAGCAGTGCAGGGATCGGCTATGAGCAGTTCTTC. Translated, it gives CASSAGIGYEQFF.

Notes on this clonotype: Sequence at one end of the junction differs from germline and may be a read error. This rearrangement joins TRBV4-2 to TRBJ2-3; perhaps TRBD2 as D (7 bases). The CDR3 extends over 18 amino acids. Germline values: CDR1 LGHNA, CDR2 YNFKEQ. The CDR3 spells CASSQDWTAGAYTGTQYF. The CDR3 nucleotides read TGTGCCAGCAGCCAAGATTGGACGGCGGGGGCCTACACAGGTACGCAGTATTTT.

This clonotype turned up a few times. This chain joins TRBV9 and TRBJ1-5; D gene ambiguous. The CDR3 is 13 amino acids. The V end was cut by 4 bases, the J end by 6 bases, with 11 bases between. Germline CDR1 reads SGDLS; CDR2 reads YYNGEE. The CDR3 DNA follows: TGTGCCAGCAGCACCGAGGACGCTCAGCCCCAGCATTTT. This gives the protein CASSTEDAQPQHF.

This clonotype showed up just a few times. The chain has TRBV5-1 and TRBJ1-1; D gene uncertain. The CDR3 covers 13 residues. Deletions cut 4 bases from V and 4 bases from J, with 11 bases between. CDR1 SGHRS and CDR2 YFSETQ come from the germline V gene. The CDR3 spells CASSVTVSTEAFF. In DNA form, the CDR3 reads TGCGCCAGCAGCGTTACAGTGAGCACTGAAGCTTTCTTT.

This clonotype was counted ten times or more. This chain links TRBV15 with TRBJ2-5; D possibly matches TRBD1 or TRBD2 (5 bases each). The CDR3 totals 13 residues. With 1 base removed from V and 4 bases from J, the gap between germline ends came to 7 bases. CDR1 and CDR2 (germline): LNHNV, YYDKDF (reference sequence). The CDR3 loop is CATSRVGVETQYF. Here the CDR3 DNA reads TGTGCCACCAGCAGAGTGGGGGTAGAGACCCAGTACTTC.

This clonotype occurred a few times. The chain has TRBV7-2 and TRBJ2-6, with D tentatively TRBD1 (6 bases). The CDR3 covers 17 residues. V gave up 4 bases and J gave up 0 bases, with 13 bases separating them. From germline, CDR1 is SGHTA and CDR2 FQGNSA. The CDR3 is CASSSRTESSGANVLTF. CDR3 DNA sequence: TGTGCCAGCAGCTCCAGGACAGAAAGCTCTGGGGCCAACGTCCTGACTTTC.

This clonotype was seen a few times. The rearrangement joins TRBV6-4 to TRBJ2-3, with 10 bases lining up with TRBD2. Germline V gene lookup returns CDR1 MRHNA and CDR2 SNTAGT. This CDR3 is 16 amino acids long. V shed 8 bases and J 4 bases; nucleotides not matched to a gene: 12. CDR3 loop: CASPPPSGGAPDTQYF. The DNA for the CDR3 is TGTGCCAGCCCCCCCCCCAGCGGGGGGGCCCCAGATACGCAGTATTTT.

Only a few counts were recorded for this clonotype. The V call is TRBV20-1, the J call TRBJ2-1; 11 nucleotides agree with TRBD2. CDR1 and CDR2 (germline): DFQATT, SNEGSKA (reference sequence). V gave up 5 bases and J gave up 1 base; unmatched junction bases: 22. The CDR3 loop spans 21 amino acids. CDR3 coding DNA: TGCAGTGCTCGAACACAAAGACGGGCTAGCGGGGGGCCGATTTCCTACAATGAGCAGTTCTTC. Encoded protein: CSARTQRRASGGPISYNEQFF.

Here the CDR3 reads CASSFNRFEVLWLHTF. Written as DNA, the CDR3 is TGTGCCAGCAGCTTTAACAGATTCGAGGTGTTATGGCTACACACCTTC. V usage is TRBV7-2 and J usage is TRBJ1-2; D is unresolved. Germline CDR1 is SGHTA and CDR2 is FQGNSA. V lost 3 bases, J lost 12 bases, and 26 bases lay in between. The CDR3 runs to 16 residues.

CDR3 sequence reads: CASSQETGQGRYEQYF. Here the CDR3 DNA reads TGTGCCAGCAGCCAAGAAACGGGACAGGGAAGGTACGAGCAGTACTTC. V gene TRBV3-1 combines with J gene TRBJ2-7; TRBD1 matches at 9 bases. Per germline, CDR1 LGHDT and CDR2 YNNKEL (reference sequence). The V segment lost 0 bases and the J segment 4 bases; nucleotides outside the gene matches: 7. This CDR3 is 16 amino acids long.

CDR3 sequence: CASSVEREAYTGELFF. In nucleotides, the CDR3 is TGTGCCAGCAGCGTGGAGCGGGAGGCTTACACCGGGGAGCTGTTTTTT. The V and J genes are TRBV9 and TRBJ2-2; 9 positions match TRBD2. The V segment lost 2 bases and the J segment 3 bases; nucleotides outside the gene matches: 5. This CDR3 contains 16 residues. Germline CDR1 and CDR2: SGDLS and YYNGEE.

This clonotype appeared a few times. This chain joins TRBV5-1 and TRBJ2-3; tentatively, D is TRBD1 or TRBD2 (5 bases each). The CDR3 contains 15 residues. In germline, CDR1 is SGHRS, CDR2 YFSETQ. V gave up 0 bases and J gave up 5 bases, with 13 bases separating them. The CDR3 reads CASSLERGPVDTQYF. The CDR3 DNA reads TGCGCCAGCAGCTTGGAGAGGGGCCCGGTAGATACGCAGTATTTT.

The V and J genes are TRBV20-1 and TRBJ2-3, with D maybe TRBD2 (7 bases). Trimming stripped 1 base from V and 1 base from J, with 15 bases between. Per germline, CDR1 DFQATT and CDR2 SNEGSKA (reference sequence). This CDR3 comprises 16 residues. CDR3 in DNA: TGCAGTGCTAGAGGGCTAGGGGGGGATGGCACAGATACGCAGTATTTT. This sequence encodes CSARGLGGDGTDTQYF.

The CDR3 protein is CASSLERTMGNQPQHF. CDR3 bases: TGCGCCAGCAGCCTTGAGAGGACCATGGGCAATCAGCCCCAGCATTTT. This chain connects TRBV4-1 to TRBJ1-5; D is ambiguous. V dropped 4 bases and J dropped 2 bases, with 15 bases sitting between them. CDR3 size: 16 residues. Germline CDR1 reads MGHRA; CDR2 reads YSYEKL.

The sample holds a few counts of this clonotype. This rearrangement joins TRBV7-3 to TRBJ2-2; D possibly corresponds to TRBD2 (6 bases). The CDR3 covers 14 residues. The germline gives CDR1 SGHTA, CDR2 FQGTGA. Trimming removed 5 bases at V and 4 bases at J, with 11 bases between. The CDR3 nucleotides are TGTGCCAGCAGCCCTCTTAGCGGCACCGGGGAGCTGTTTTTT. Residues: CASSPLSGTGELFF.

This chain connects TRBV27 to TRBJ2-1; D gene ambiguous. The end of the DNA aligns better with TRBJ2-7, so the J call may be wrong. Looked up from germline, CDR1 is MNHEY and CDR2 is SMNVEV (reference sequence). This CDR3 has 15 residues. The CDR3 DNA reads TGTGCCAGCAGTCCCATAGCTGGCTCCTACAATGAGCAGTACTTC. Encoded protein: CASSPIAGSYNEQYF.

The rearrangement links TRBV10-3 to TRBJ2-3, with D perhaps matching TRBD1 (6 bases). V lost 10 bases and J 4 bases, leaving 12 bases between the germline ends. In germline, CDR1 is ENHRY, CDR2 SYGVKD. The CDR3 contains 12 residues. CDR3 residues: CASQGTSDTQYF. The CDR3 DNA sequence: TGTGCCAGTCAGGGGACCTCAGATACGCAGTATTTT.